The 15 T cell receptor beta chains below all came from one sample that was sequenced in a study of T cells expressing NK-cell markers. From its re-call of the 5' RACE reads, TCRdb lists each CDR3 protein once, without DNA. The sample's table shows under 600,000 distinct CDR3 sequences. The sample consisted of blood T cells: a sorted CD56 or NKG2C T cell subset, CD4+ or CD8+ T cells, or bulk PBMC T cells (not recorded which). These receptors all stem from a woman in her fifties or sixties in good health.

The J gene is TRBJ2-5, the V gene TRBV20-1; the TCRdb D gene call, TRBD2, has no DNA to confirm it. The CDR3 spans 15 residues. Germline CDR1 and CDR2: DFQATT and SNEGSKA (reference sequence). CDR3 region: CSARLAGGFRETQYF.

The rearrangement links TRBV10-2 to TRBJ2-7; the TRBD1 assignment by TCRdb is unverifiable without DNA. The germline CDR1 and CDR2 sequences are WSHSY and SAAADI. This CDR3 spans 14 amino acids. The CDR3 here is CASLKGNGGGEQYF.

The chain carries TRBV12-3 or TRBV12-4 and TRBJ2-1; absent DNA, TCRdb's TRBD1 call cannot be checked. The CDR3 consists of 15 residues. This CDR3 reads CASSPRQGAYNEQFF.

The V gene is TRBV29-1, the J gene TRBJ2-3; TCRdb's assignment of TRBD1 cannot be checked, as there is no DNA. The CDR3 is made up of 12 amino acids. Germline V gene sequence: CDR1 SQVTM, CDR2 ANQGSEA. The CDR3 sequence: CSGDRAGDTQYF.

This chain connects TRBV5-6 to TRBJ2-1. The CDR3 is 17 residues long. Germline V CDR1 and CDR2: SGHDT, YYEEEE. The CDR3 spells CASSFRPFLSSYNEQFF.

The chain carries TRBV20-1 and TRBJ2-1; as DNA is missing, the TRBD2 call by TCRdb cannot be tested. CDR3 size: 13 residues. Germline V CDR1 and CDR2: DFQATT, SNEGSKA (reference sequence). The CDR3 sequence is CSAQKTSGDEQFF.

The V and J genes are TRBV18 and TRBJ2-1; TCRdb's D call of TRBD2 is untestable without DNA. The CDR3 is 16 amino acids. The germline gives CDR1 KGHSH, CDR2 LQKENI. CDR3 residues: CASSPPGLITYNEQFF.

V gene TRBV24-1 combines with J gene TRBJ1-5. Germline V gene sequence: CDR1 KGHDR, CDR2 SFDVKD. This CDR3 is built from 13 residues. The CDR3 region is CATSDLRDQPQHF.

The CDR3 region is CATRGRISGSGQFF. The V and J genes are TRBV12-3 or TRBV12-4 and TRBJ2-1; lacking DNA, the TRBD2 call made by TCRdb goes unchecked. The CDR3 is 14 amino acids.

The gene calls are TRBV5-1 and TRBJ2-1. From germline, CDR1 is SGHRS and CDR2 YFSETQ. The CDR3 is made up of 12 amino acids. The CDR3 is CASSPEWDEQFF.

The chain uses TRBV5-5 and TRBJ2-1; TCRdb's assignment of TRBD2 cannot be checked, as there is no DNA. Germline values: CDR1 SGHKS, CDR2 YYEKEE (reference sequence). The CDR3 is 18 amino acids. The CDR3 sequence is CASSTRGLQRAAYNEQFF.

The chain has TRBV6-4 and TRBJ2-1; TCRdb designates TRBD1, a call that cannot be tested without DNA. There are 15 residues in the CDR3. Germline values: CDR1 MRHNA, CDR2 SNTAGT. The CDR3 reads CASTPGAGALNEQFF.

The V gene is TRBV24-1, the J gene TRBJ2-5; without DNA, the TCRdb call of TRBD2 cannot be checked. This CDR3 is 16 amino acids long. Germline CDR1 reads KGHDR; CDR2 reads SFDVKD. CDR3 in amino acids: CATSDPTSGNQETQYF.

The chain recombines TRBV20-1 with TRBJ2-2; TCRdb calls TRBD1, which cannot be checked without DNA. The V gene's germline CDR1 is DFQATT and CDR2 SNEGSKA (reference sequence). The CDR3 has 12 residues. The chain's CDR3 is CSARTGYGELFF.

V gene TRBV6-5 combines with J gene TRBJ2-5; TCRdb outputs TRBD2, but without DNA this stays unchecked. The length of the CDR3 is 16 residues. Germline CDR1 reads MNHEY; CDR2 reads SVGAGI. The CDR3 is CASSYGTSGTQETQYF.